What follows is one T cell receptor beta chain and its context. Profiling relied on immunoSEQ multiplex PCR, and the TCRdb table lists in-frame clones only, not all of them. The table shows over 350,000 clones, with around 87% occurring only once. Germline V gene data show CDR1 as SGHAT and CDR2 as FQNNGV. V was shortened by 0 bases and J by 10 bases, with 13 bases between the two germline ends. The CDR3 consists of 15 residues. These data are taken from a study of blood T cell repertoires in COVID-19. Sample: PBMCs or T cells enriched from blood (not recorded which). This clonotype originated in a woman aged 25 to 45 with acute COVID-19. The chain is built from TRBV11-2 and TRBJ1-6, with no clear D. In DNA form, the CDR3 reads TGTGCCAGCAGCTTAGATCAATCGGGTAGATCACCCCTCCACTTT. This sequence encodes CASSLDQSGRSPLHF.